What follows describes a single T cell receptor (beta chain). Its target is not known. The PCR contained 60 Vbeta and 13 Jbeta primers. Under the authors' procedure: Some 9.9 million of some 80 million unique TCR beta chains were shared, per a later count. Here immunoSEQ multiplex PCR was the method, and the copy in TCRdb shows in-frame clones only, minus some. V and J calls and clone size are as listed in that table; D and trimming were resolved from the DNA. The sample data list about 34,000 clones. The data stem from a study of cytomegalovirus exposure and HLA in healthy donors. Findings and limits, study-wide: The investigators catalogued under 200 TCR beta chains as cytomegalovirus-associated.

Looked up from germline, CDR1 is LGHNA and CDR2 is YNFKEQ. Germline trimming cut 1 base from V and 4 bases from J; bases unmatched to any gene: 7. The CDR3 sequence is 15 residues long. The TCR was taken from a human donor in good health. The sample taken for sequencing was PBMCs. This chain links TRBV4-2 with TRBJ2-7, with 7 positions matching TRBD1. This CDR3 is CASSQGFGTEYEQYF. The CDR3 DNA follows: TGTGCCAGCAGCCAAGGGTTTGGGACAGAGTACGAGCAGTACTTC.